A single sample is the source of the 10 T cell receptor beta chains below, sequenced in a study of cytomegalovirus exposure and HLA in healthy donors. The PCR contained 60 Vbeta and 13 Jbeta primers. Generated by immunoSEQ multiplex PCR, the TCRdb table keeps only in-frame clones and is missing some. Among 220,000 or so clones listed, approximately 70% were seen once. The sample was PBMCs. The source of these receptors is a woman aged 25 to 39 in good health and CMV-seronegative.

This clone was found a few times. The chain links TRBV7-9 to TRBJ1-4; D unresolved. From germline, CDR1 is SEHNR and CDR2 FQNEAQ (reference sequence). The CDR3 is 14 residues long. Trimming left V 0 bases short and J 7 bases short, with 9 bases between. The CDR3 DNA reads TGTGCCAGCAGCTTAGCGGGAGACCCTGAAAAACTGTTTTTT. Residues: CASSLAGDPEKLFF.

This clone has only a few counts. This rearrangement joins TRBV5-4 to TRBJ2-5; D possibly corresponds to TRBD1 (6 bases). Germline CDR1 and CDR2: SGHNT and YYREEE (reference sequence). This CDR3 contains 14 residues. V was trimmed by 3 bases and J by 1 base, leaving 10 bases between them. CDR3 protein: CASSSQGSQETQYF. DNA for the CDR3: TGTGCCAGCAGCTCCCAGGGGAGCCAAGAGACCCAGTACTTC.

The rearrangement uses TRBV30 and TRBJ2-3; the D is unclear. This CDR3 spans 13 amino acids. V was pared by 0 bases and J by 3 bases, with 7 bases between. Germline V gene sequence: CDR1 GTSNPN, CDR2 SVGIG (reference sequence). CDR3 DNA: TGTGCCTGGAGTGTACACTATACAGATACGCAGTATTTT. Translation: CAWSVHYTDTQYF.

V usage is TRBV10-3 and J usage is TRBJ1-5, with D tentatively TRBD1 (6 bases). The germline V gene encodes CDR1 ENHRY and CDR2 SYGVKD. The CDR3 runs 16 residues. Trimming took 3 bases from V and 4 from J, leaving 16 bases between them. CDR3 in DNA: TGTGCCATCAGTGAATCTCAGGACAGACGAAATCAGCCCCAGCATTTT. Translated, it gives CAISESQDRRNQPQHF.

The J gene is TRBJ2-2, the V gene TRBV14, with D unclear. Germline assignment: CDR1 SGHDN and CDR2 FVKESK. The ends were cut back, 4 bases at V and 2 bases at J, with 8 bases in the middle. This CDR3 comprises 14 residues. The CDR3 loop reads CASSLFFNTGELFF. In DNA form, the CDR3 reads TGTGCCAGCAGCCTATTCTTTAACACCGGGGAGCTGTTTTTT.

DNA for the CDR3: TGTGCCAGCAGGCCCAGGGTGAACACTGAAGCTTTCTTT. Amino acids: CASRPRVNTEAFF. The V call is TRBV6-5, the J call TRBJ1-1; tentative D call: TRBD1 (5 bases). Germline V gene lookup returns CDR1 MNHEY and CDR2 SVGAGI. The CDR3 runs 13 residues. Deletions cut 6 bases from V and 0 bases from J, with 8 bases between.

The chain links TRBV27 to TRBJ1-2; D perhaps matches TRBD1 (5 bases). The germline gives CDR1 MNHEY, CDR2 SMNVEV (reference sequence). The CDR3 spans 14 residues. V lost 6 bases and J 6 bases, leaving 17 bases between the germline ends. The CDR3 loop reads CASSHGHGEDGYTF. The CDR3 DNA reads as TGTGCCAGCAGCCACGGACACGGAGAGGATGGCTACACCTTC.

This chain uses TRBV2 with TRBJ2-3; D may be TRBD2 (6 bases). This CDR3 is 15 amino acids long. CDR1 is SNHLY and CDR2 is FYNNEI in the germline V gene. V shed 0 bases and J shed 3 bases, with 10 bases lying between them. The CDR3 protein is CASSEAGGGTDTQYF. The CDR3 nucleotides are TGTGCCAGCAGTGAAGCGGGTGGGGGGACAGATACGCAGTATTTT.

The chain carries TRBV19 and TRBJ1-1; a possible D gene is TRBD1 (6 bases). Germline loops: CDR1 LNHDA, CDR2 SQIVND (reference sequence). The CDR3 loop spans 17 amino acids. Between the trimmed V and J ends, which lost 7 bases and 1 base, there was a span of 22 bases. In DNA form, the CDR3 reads TGTGCCAGTAACGCCGGGACACCTCGGAGAAAGAACACTGAAGCTTTCTTT. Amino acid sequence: CASNAGTPRRKNTEAFF.

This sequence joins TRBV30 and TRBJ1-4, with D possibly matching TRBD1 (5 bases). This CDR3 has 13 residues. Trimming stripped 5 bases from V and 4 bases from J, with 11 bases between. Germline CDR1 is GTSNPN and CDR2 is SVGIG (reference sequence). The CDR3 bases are TGTGCCTGGTCCAAGGGGTATAATGAAAAACTGTTTTTT. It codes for CAWSKGYNEKLFF.